The 2 T cell receptor beta chains presented below share a single source sample, sequenced in a study of Tregs in tolerant kidney transplant recipients. TCRdb keeps only in-frame clones here, not all; method: immunoSEQ multiplex PCR. In the table there are roughly 250,000 clones, around 81% of which are singletons. Sequenced sample: CD4+ T cells from blood. The receptors originated from a human donor in good health.

V usage is TRBV13 and J usage is TRBJ1-1; D is ambiguous. Germline values: CDR1 PRHDT, CDR2 FYEKMQ (reference sequence). This CDR3 region has 13 residues. V lost 2 bases and J 4 bases, leaving 8 bases between the germline ends. In nucleotides, the CDR3 is TGTGCCAGCAGCTTATCCAGATCCACTGAAGCTTTCTTT. The encoded protein is CASSLSRSTEAFF.

This clone was observed once. The chain recombines TRBV20-1 with TRBJ2-7; D gene uncertain. Trimming took off 4 bases at V and 4 bases at J, with 8 bases between the two ends. Germline V gene lookup returns CDR1 DFQATT and CDR2 SNEGSKA (reference sequence). The CDR3 length is 11 residues. The CDR3 region has the DNA TGCAGTGCTACTACAGATTACGAGCAGTACTTC. Translated, it gives CSATTDYEQYF.